This T cell receptor beta chain was identified in a study of cytomegalovirus exposure and HLA in healthy donors. PCR amplification relied on 60 Vbeta primers (plus 13 Jbeta primers). Produced via immunoSEQ multiplex PCR; TCRdb's table is partial and in-frame only. The data show about 170,000 clones, 75% to 85% seen once. Healthy bone marrow donors made up the donor group. Regarding this clone: Its antigen remains unknown.

Study outcomes and limitations: Sequencing depth across donors, presence/absence analyses assumed, was roughly uniform. As was reported, the classifier diagnosed cytomegalovirus status with high specificity and sensitivity. Available immune exposure information was restricted to CMV serostatus only.

J lost 5 bases, V lost 5 bases, and 5 bases had no gene match. The CDR3 is made up of 13 amino acids. CDR1 is KGHSH and CDR2 is LQKENI in the germline V gene. The sequenced material came from PBMCs. This receptor was identified in a woman aged 18-29 years in good health and CMV-seronegative. The rearrangement uses TRBV18 and TRBJ2-5; 7 nucleotides line up with TRBD1. This CDR3 is CASSSQGSETQYF. For the CDR3, the DNA is TGTGCCAGCTCATCACAGGGGTCTGAGACCCAGTACTTC.